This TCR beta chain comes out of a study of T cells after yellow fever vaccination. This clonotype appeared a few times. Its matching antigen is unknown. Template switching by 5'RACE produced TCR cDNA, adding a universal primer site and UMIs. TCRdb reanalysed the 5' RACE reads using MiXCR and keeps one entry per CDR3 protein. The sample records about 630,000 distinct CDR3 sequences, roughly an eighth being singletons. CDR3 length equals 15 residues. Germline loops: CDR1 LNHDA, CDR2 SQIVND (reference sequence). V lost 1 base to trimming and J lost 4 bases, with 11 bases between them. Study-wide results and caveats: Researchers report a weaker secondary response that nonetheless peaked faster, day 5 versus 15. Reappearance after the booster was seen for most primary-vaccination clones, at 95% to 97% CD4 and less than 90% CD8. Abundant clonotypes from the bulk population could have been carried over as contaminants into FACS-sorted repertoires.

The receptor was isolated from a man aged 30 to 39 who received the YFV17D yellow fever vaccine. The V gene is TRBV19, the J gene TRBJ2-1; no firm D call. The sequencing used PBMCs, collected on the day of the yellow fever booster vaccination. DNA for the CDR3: TGTGCCAGTAGTATAGGCCAGGAGTTGTACAATGAGCAGTTCTTC. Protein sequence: CASSIGQELYNEQFF.